Described below is a single TCR beta chain sequence and its context. This entry comes from a study of sequential checkpoint blockade in melanoma. As for the study in general: Randomization was 1:1 between first-line nivolumab→ipilimumab and ipilimumab→nivolumab. Each arm's sequence ended with maintenance nivolumab. DNA from 85 to 95 pretreatment tumor samples underwent TCRβ immunosequencing. After nivolumab or ipilimumab alone, about two dozen patients had week-13 rebiopsies.

Documented treatment: randomized to nivolumab then ipilimumab (arm A) or the reverse (arm B). The method was immunoSEQ multiplex PCR; TCRdb's version includes in-frame clones alone and lacks a portion of them. This sample has 3,800 or so clones, with approximately 30% found just once. The TCR comes from a human donor with melanoma. The source material was tumor tissue (inferred from file names), sampled from a patient given nivolumab and ipilimumab in sequence.

The DNA for the CDR3 is TGTGCCAGTAATAGCGGGAGGGCCTACGAGCAGTACTTC. It encodes CASNSGRAYEQYF. This rearrangement joins TRBV19 to TRBJ2-7, with 11 bases matching TRBD2. Germline CDR1 and CDR2: LNHDA and SQIVND (reference sequence). V lost 7 bases to trimming and J lost 2 bases; unmatched junction nucleotides: 1. The CDR3 spans 13 residues. Drawing the rest from reference TRBV19 and TRBJ2-7, the complete variable domain is DGGITQSPKYLFRKEGQNVTLSCEQNLNHDAMYWYRQDPGQGLRLIYYSQIVNDFQKGDIAEGYSVSREKKESFPLTVTSAQKNPTAFYLCASNSGRAYEQYFGPGTRLTVT.